A selection of T cell receptor beta chains follows, all from one sample in a study of shared clonotypes between healthy human individuals. TCRdb keeps only in-frame clones here, not all; method: immunoSEQ multiplex PCR. This table holds 450,000 to 500,000 clones, 70% to 80% found once. The sequenced material came from PBMCs. Receptors were obtained from a woman aged 35 to 49 in good health. Some clones in this sample may be carry-over from other donors' samples. Both conserved end residues are trimmed from each CDR3.

v_call: TRBV4-2; cdr3_aa: ASSQEGTEDEQY
v_call: TRBV29-1; cdr3_aa: SAGAQNTEAF
v_call: TRBV7-6; cdr3_aa: ASSLGTGLAYNEQF
v_call: TRBV4-3; cdr3_aa: ASSQGLAGVDTQY
v_call: TRBV28; cdr3_aa: ASRQGSSGANVLT
v_call: TRBV5-1; cdr3_aa: ASSPGQGVNYGYT
v_call: TRBV5-1; cdr3_aa: ASRREDRFGEAF
v_call: TRBV2; cdr3_aa: ASSEIRDGPYEQY
v_call: TRBV9; cdr3_aa: ASSTQPGGTEAF
v_call: TRBV6-1; cdr3_aa: ASRGRDRGLDTQY
v_call: TRBV6-5; cdr3_aa: ASSTSGTYEQY
v_call: TRBV18; cdr3_aa: ASSPPGLGTGDTQY
v_call: TRBV7-2; cdr3_aa: ASSGGRTLYGYT
v_call: TRBV18; cdr3_aa: ASSPVGQGRKTEAF
v_call: TRBV5-4; cdr3_aa: ASSLAGGDTEAF
v_call: TRBV6-5; cdr3_aa: ASTGNRDNYNEQF
v_call: TRBV27; cdr3_aa: ASSWNENTEAF
v_call: TRBV27; cdr3_aa: ASSFMGREKVDEQF
v_call: TRBV21-1; cdr3_aa: ASSKGAAGQIAKNIQY
v_call: TRBV9; cdr3_aa: ASSPGQGAKRFGNTIY
v_call: TRBV29-1; cdr3_aa: SVLRGEQF
v_call: TRBV21-1; cdr3_aa: ASNIRSGQGAYEQY
v_call: TRBV28; cdr3_aa: ASIRGTGSSGYGYT
v_call: TRBV29-1; cdr3_aa: SVEAGGPYEQY
v_call: TRBV7-8; cdr3_aa: ASSWGQNTEAF
v_call: TRBV7-9; cdr3_aa: ASSLSWETGANVLT
v_call: TRBV18; cdr3_aa: ASSPRETHSYNEQF
v_call: TRBV14; cdr3_aa: ASSPRGYNEQF
v_call: TRBV6-1; cdr3_aa: ASSDWAQATYGYT
v_call: TRBV2; cdr3_aa: ASSVVGDTEAF
v_call: TRBV5-8; cdr3_aa: ASRDTTGSHEQY
v_call: TRBV7-2; cdr3_aa: ASSPTSGSGNTIY
v_call: TRBV2; cdr3_aa: ASTDRALYEQY
v_call: TRBV2; cdr3_aa: ASRGQKGYT
v_call: TRBV27; cdr3_aa: ASSYAYQETQY
v_call: TRBV4-2; cdr3_aa: ASSITTGGTNTGELF
v_call: TRBV28; cdr3_aa: ASSPPEGREKLF
v_call: TRBV28; cdr3_aa: ASRARTGELF
v_call: TRBV5-4; cdr3_aa: ASSLGEGTDTQY
v_call: TRBV30; cdr3_aa: AWRGLAGTDTQY
v_call: TRBV18; cdr3_aa: ASSRSGDQETQY
v_call: TRBV11-2; cdr3_aa: ASIQDRGAGELF
v_call: TRBV14; cdr3_aa: ASSLLGSPTGELF
v_call: TRBV7-6; cdr3_aa: ASSFGQGTYGYT
v_call: TRBV18; cdr3_aa: ASSPGEGTEQY
v_call: TRBV28; cdr3_aa: ASSFGPTGAGTGELF
v_call: TRBV6-6; cdr3_aa: ASNHPGLSFGELF
v_call: TRBV4-3; cdr3_aa: ASSQDPGGTSGRFTYEQY
v_call: TRBV11-3; cdr3_aa: ASSLAASTDTQY
v_call: TRBV28; cdr3_aa: ASSPGTGNYEQY
v_call: TRBV6-5; cdr3_aa: ASSRPNYGYT
v_call: TRBV7-9; cdr3_aa: ASSRDRGRRANEKLF
v_call: TRBV9; cdr3_aa: ASSVDQGNTEAF
v_call: TRBV6-1; cdr3_aa: ASSLDRGWRD
v_call: TRBV18; cdr3_aa: ASSPRTGMNTEAF
v_call: TRBV5-1; cdr3_aa: ASSFSGGGDTQY
v_call: TRBV28; cdr3_aa: ASWQAPIYEQY
v_call: TRBV2; cdr3_aa: ASSASTPNQPQH
v_call: TRBV28; cdr3_aa: ASSLGRSNQPQH
v_call: TRBV7-2; cdr3_aa: ASSLARVYTEAF